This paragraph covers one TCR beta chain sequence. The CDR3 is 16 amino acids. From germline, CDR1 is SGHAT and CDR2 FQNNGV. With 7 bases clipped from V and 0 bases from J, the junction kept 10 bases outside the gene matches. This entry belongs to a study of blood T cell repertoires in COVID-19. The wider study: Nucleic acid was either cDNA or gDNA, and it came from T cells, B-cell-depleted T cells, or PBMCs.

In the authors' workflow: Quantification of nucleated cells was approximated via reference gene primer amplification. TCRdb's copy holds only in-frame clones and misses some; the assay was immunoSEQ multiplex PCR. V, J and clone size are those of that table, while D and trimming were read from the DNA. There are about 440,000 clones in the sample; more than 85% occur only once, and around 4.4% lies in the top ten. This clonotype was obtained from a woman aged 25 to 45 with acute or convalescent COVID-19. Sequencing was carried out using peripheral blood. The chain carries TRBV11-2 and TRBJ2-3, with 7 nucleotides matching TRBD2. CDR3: CASTIDGGSSTDTQYF. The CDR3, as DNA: TGTGCCAGCACCATCGACGGGGGGTCTAGCACAGATACGCAGTATTTT.